This T cell receptor beta chain was profiled in a study of radiotherapy plus CTLA-4 blockade in lung cancer. About the research overall: Objective response was observed in more than 15% of patients, and disease control in approximately 30%.

Germline V gene sequence: CDR1 SEHNR, CDR2 FQNEAQ (reference sequence). With 5 bases removed from V and 5 bases from J, the gap between germline ends came to 15 bases. The CDR3 totals 14 residues. Study-wide results and caveats: In blood, after radiotherapy plus ipilimumab, tumor-derived TCR clones expanded.

Note on this clone: Its specificity is unknown.

Those with chemo-refractory metastatic non-small-cell lung cancer were treated with focal radiation combined with CTLA-4 blockade using ipilimumab. Libraries were prepared by immunoSEQ multiplex PCR; TCRdb keeps only in-frame clonotypes and omits some of them. The repertoire has tens of thousands of clones, 55% to 75% of them found once; the top ten carry roughly 10%. The TCR originated in a human donor with non-small cell lung cancer who had stable disease on radiotherapy plus ipilimumab. The sample was peripheral blood, taken from a patient treated with radiotherapy plus ipilimumab. The chain has TRBV7-9 and TRBJ2-5; possible D gene TRBD1, 6 bases. CDR3 DNA sequence: TGTGCCAGCAGCCCAGGGGCAGTCGGGGAGACCCAGTACTTC. It encodes CASSPGAVGETQYF.